This entry concerns a single T cell receptor (beta chain). V gave up 7 bases and J gave up 1 base, with 13 bases separating them. The CDR3 loop spans 14 amino acids. Germline CDR1 reads LNHDA; CDR2 reads SQIVND (reference sequence). This sample stems from a study of T cell responses to AZD1222 COVID-19 vaccine. The table came from immunoSEQ multiplex PCR; TCRdb's copy has only in-frame clones and leaves some out. The data contain roughly 260,000 clones, approximately 95% of them singletons. The gene calls are TRBV19 and TRBJ1-1; D is undetermined. The origin of this receptor is an adult in good health. The input for sequencing was peripheral blood, taken on day 0 of AZD1222 vaccination. The CDR3 region has the DNA TGTGCCAGTACCGATGACCCCTCGAACACTGAAGCTTTCTTT. As protein: CASTDDPSNTEAFF.